This is a list of T cell receptor beta chains from one sample in a study of T-cell memory formation after mild COVID-19. TCRdb fed the 5' RACE reads into MiXCR, producing one record per CDR3 protein. This sample carries approximately 430,000 distinct CDR3 sequences, 20% to 25% of them seen once, and the ten largest clones take less than 15%. Sequencing was carried out using PBMCs or a T cell subset sorted from them (not recorded which). These receptor sequences come from an adult woman who had mild COVID-19 (a few samples of this study predate the infection). Cell type and time point are not known. CDR3s include the opening cysteine and the closing phenylalanine or tryptophan. A D gene is named only where the DNA matches it firmly. Clone sizes are given selectively: once, few, many, or a class where the clone is expanded.

CDR3,DNA,size,length,J,V,D
CASSLRRQYEQYF,TGTGCCAGCAGTTTAAGACGGCAATACGAGCAGTACTTC,-,13,TRBJ2-7,TRBV12-3/TRBV12-4,-
CASSLGRVENTEAFF,TGTGCCAGCAGCCTCGGTAGGGTGGAGAACACTGAAGCTTTCTTT,-,15,TRBJ1-1,TRBV7-3,-
CASSLEWGTMEKYF,TGTGCCAGCAGCTTAGAATGGGGCACCATGGAGAAGTACTTC,few,14,TRBJ2-7,TRBV7-8,-
CASSVSGGAVYNEQFF,TGTGCCAGCAGCGTTAGCGGGGGGGCCGTCTACAATGAGCAGTTCTTC,-,16,TRBJ2-1,TRBV6-5,TRBD2
CASSFIGGLRSYGYTF,TGTGCCAGCAGTTTCATCGGGGGGTTGAGGAGCTATGGCTACACCTTC,few,16,TRBJ1-2,TRBV27,-
CASSLDGGTIYF,TGTGCCAGCAGCTTAGATGGGGGCACCATATATTTT,many,12,TRBJ1-3,TRBV7-9,-
CASSGSGRGHYNEQFF,TGCGCCAGCAGCGGAAGCGGGAGAGGCCACTACAATGAGCAGTTCTTC,-,16,TRBJ2-1,TRBV5-1,TRBD2
CASSRNRDTLYF,TGTGCCAGCAGCCGCAACCGGGACACTCTATATTTT,-,12,TRBJ1-3,TRBV11-1,-
CASSPGLAGGSSYNEQFF,TGTGCCAGCAGCCCGGGACTAGCGGGAGGGAGCTCCTACAATGAGCAGTTCTTC,-,18,TRBJ2-1,TRBV5-5,TRBD2
CASSSKDADTQYF,TGTGCCAGCAGCTCTAAAGACGCAGATACGCAGTATTTT,-,13,TRBJ2-3,TRBV7-9,-
CSARDVGAGNQPQHF,TGCAGTGCTAGAGATGTGGGTGCGGGCAATCAGCCCCAGCATTTT,few,15,TRBJ1-5,TRBV20-1,-
CASSHRGRGGTEAFF,TGTGCCAGCAGCCATAGAGGGCGGGGAGGCACTGAAGCTTTCTTT,-,15,TRBJ1-1,TRBV3-1,-
CASSWSLNTGELFF,TGTGCCAGCAGCTGGAGTCTGAACACCGGGGAGCTGTTTTTT,few,14,TRBJ2-2,TRBV5-6,-
CASSLVGQPVEAQYF,TGTGCCAGCAGCTTAGTGGGGCAGCCAGTAGAGGCCCAGTACTTC,few,15,TRBJ2-5,TRBV7-6,-
CASSPGPFTGELFF,TGCGCCAGCAGCCCGGGGCCCTTCACCGGGGAGCTGTTTTTT,-,14,TRBJ2-2,TRBV5-1,-
CASSLVGAYEQYF,TGCGCCAGCAGCTTGGTAGGGGCCTACGAGCAGTACTTC,many,13,TRBJ2-7,TRBV7-2,-
CSARDRESQSGTEAFF,TGCAGTGCTAGAGACCGAGAAAGCCAGAGTGGGACTGAAGCTTTCTTT,few,16,TRBJ1-1,TRBV20-1,-
CAWAPRGHIDYGYTF,TGTGCCTGGGCCCCCAGGGGACATATAGACTATGGCTACACCTTC,-,15,TRBJ1-2,TRBV30,-
CASRITAGGNEQFF,TGTGCCAGCAGAATAACGGCGGGCGGCAATGAGCAGTTCTTC,-,14,TRBJ2-1,TRBV11-3,-
CASSPRIGTEAFF,TGTGCCAGCTCACCACGCATTGGGACTGAAGCTTTCTTT,-,13,TRBJ1-1,TRBV18,-
CSARDSGSGNTIYF,TGCAGTGCTAGAGATTCCGGCTCTGGAAACACCATATATTTT,-,14,TRBJ1-3,TRBV20-1,-
CSAIPLARYPGESNYGYTF,TGCAGTGCTATACCCTTGGCCCGCTATCCAGGGGAATCTAACTATGGCTACACCTTC,few,19,TRBJ1-2,TRBV20-1,-
CSAKGGGPYEQYF,TGCAGTGCCAAGGGCGGGGGCCCCTACGAGCAGTACTTC,-,13,TRBJ2-7,TRBV20-1,-
CASSPPGVNEQFF,TGTGCCAGCAGCCCACCTGGTGTGAATGAGCAGTTCTTC,-,13,TRBJ2-1,TRBV11-3,-
CSVGEGPNYQPQHF,TGCAGCGTTGGAGAGGGACCTAATTATCAGCCCCAGCATTTT,few,14,TRBJ1-5,TRBV29-1,-
CASSTNTGPNSPLHF,TGTGCCAGCAGCACCAACACAGGGCCTAATTCACCCCTCCACTTT,-,15,TRBJ1-6,TRBV7-3,-
CASSSQGGEGAKNIQYF,TGCGCCAGCAGTAGTCAAGGGGGCGAAGGGGCCAAAAACATTCAGTACTTC,-,17,TRBJ2-4,TRBV5-1,TRBD1
CASSDQGFWEQYF,TGTGCCAGCAGTGATCAGGGTTTCTGGGAGCAGTACTTC,-,13,TRBJ2-7,TRBV2,-
CSVEGTSGREVEQFF,TGCAGCGTTGAAGGGACTAGCGGGAGGGAGGTGGAGCAGTTCTTC,few,15,TRBJ2-1,TRBV29-1,TRBD2
CASSLRDVGYEQYF,TGCGCCAGCAGTCTCCGGGACGTAGGCTACGAGCAGTACTTC,-,14,TRBJ2-7,TRBV5-1,-
CATSDFTGAQETQYF,TGTGCCACCAGTGATTTCACAGGAGCCCAAGAGACCCAGTACTTC,-,15,TRBJ2-5,TRBV24-1,-
CASMVDRGTYEQYF,TGTGCCAGCATGGTGGACAGGGGTACCTACGAGCAGTACTTC,-,14,TRBJ2-7,TRBV6-1,TRBD1
CASSQEAGLGNEQFF,TGCGCCAGCAGCCAAGAAGCAGGACTAGGTAATGAGCAGTTCTTC,-,15,TRBJ2-1,TRBV4-1,TRBD2
CASSSWEYAEAFF,TGTGCCAGCAGTTCGTGGGAGTATGCTGAAGCTTTCTTT,-,13,TRBJ1-1,TRBV12-3/TRBV12-4,-
CATSDWGQQETQYF,TGTGCCACCAGTGATTGGGGACAGCAAGAGACCCAGTACTTC,-,14,TRBJ2-5,TRBV24-1,TRBD1
CATRSGNTGELFF,TGCGCCACCCGGAGCGGCAACACCGGGGAGCTGTTTTTT,few,13,TRBJ2-2,TRBV5-1,-
CSAPKRQGMGYNEQFF,TGCAGTGCTCCGAAACGACAGGGAATGGGATACAATGAGCAGTTCTTC,few,16,TRBJ2-1,TRBV20-1,TRBD1
CASSLQLSTDTQYF,TGTGCCAGCAGTTTGCAGCTGAGCACAGATACGCAGTATTTT,few,14,TRBJ2-3,TRBV27,-
CATSRDPFSSGNTIYF,TGTGCCACCAGCAGAGATCCTTTCTCCTCTGGAAACACCATATATTTT,few,16,TRBJ1-3,TRBV15,-
CASSYVVGLVGTGELFF,TGTGCCAGCAGTTACGTAGTGGGACTAGTTGGTACCGGGGAGCTGTTTTTT,-,17,TRBJ2-2,TRBV6-2/TRBV6-3,TRBD2
CASSLSGPLHF,TGTGCCAGCAGCCTAAGTGGACCCCTCCACTTT,-,11,TRBJ1-6,TRBV3-1,-
CSASPLGQGNYGYTF,TGCAGTGCTAGTCCCCTGGGACAGGGGAACTATGGCTACACCTTC,-,15,TRBJ1-2,TRBV20-1,TRBD1
CASSQGSVRSGELFF,TGTGCCAGCAGCCAAGGCAGCGTTAGAAGCGGGGAGCTGTTTTTT,once,15,TRBJ2-2,TRBV14,-
CASSLLAGPTDTQYF,TGTGCCAGCAGCTTGTTAGCGGGTCCCACAGATACGCAGTATTTT,few,15,TRBJ2-3,TRBV7-2,TRBD2
CASSLLVGAGDETQYF,TGTGCCAGCTCACTCCTTGTTGGGGCGGGAGACGAGACCCAGTACTTC,-,16,TRBJ2-5,TRBV18,TRBD2
CASSEWRGGNTEAFF,TGTGCCAGCAGTGAATGGAGAGGCGGTAACACTGAAGCTTTCTTT,-,15,TRBJ1-1,TRBV2,-